Detailed here is one TCR beta chain. Germline V gene lookup returns CDR1 MNHNS and CDR2 SASEGT. This CDR3 region has 15 residues. The trim removed 1 base at V and 5 bases at J, leaving 7 bases unmatched. This entry comes from a study of control samples from healthy donors and cancer patients. The repertoire was sequenced with immunoSEQ multiplex PCR; TCRdb's copy has only in-frame clones and lacks some. In the table there are 90,000 to 130,000 clones, roughly 90% of which are singletons. The rearrangement links TRBV6-1 to TRBJ1-2; TRBD1 matches 7 bases. The specimen sequenced was PBMCs. This clonotype originated in a woman aged 60-75 years with lung cancer. CDR3 coding DNA: TGTGCCAGCAGTGAAGTCGGGGACAGCTTTTATGGCTACACCTTC. Translation gives CASSEVGDSFYGYTF.